One and the same sample provided the 12 T cell receptor beta chains below, sequenced in a study of blood T cell repertoires in COVID-19. Sequencing used immunoSEQ multiplex PCR; TCRdb keeps in-frame clones, though not all of them. The table includes 55,000 to 65,000 clones, 75% to 85% detected once. Sample: peripheral blood. The receptors derive from a human donor in a cohort sampled during active COVID-19.

V and J are TRBV11-3 and TRBJ2-1, with 10 nucleotides matching TRBD2. This CDR3 has 15 residues. V was clipped by 5 bases and J by 8 bases; unmatched bases: 9. CDR1 is SGHNT and CDR2 is YENEEA in the germline V gene. CDR3 residues: CASSLSGGAVYEQFF. For the CDR3, the DNA is TGTGCCAGCAGCCTCAGCGGGGGGGCCGTATATGAGCAGTTCTTC.

The rearrangement uses TRBV7-2 and TRBJ1-2; TRBD1 agrees at 12 bases. Germline V gene sequence: CDR1 SGHTA, CDR2 FQGNSA. The CDR3 covers 16 residues. Losses at the gene ends were 3 bases for V and 2 bases for J; bases not matched to a gene: 4. CDR3 sequence: CASSFSGTGGNYGYTF. The CDR3 nucleotides read TGTGCCAGCAGCTTCTCCGGGACAGGGGGCAACTATGGCTACACCTTC.

The gene calls are TRBV6-1 and TRBJ2-7; D is possibly TRBD2 (5 bases). The CDR3 loop spans 17 amino acids. Germline V lookup: CDR1 MNHNS, CDR2 SASEGT. The ends were cut back, 3 bases at V and 2 bases at J, with 20 bases in the middle. CDR3 DNA sequence: TGTGCCAGCAGTGACGGACGCACGGCAGGACTTCCCTACGAGCAGTACGTC. This translates into CASSDGRTAGLPYEQYV.

The rearrangement links TRBV6-5 to TRBJ2-1, with TRBD2 matching 11 bases. J gave up 7 bases and V 0 bases, and 5 bases lay outside the gene matches. Germline V gene sequence: CDR1 MNHEY, CDR2 SVGAGI. The CDR3 is 16 residues long. CDR3 in amino acids: CASSYSRLAGGNEQFF. As DNA, the CDR3 is TGTGCCAGCAGTTACTCACGGCTAGCGGGGGGAAATGAGCAGTTCTTC.

V gene TRBV5-1 combines with J gene TRBJ2-3; 11 bases agree with TRBD2. V shed 4 bases and J 1 base; nucleotides not matched to a gene: 11. The CDR3 is 18 residues long. Germline-derived CDR1 and CDR2 are SGHRS and YFSETQ. CDR3 region: CASSPQVSTSGGTDTQYF. The CDR3 nucleotides read TGCGCCAGCAGCCCCCAAGTATCGACTAGCGGGGGCACAGATACGCAGTATTTT.

V and J are TRBV5-1 and TRBJ1-1; 8 bases fit TRBD1. The CDR3 covers 15 residues. V trimming: 3 bases; J trimming: 1 base; junction bases outside the gene matches: 5. The germline V gene has CDR1 SGHRS and CDR2 YFSETQ. CDR3 protein: CASSSRTGQNTEAFF. In DNA, the CDR3 is TGCGCCAGCAGCTCACGGACAGGGCAGAACACTGAAGCTTTCTTT. The full variable domain, with the rest looked up from reference TRBV5-1 and TRBJ1-1, is KAGVTQTPRYLIKTRGQQVTLSCSPISGHRSVSWYQQTPGQGLQFLFEYFSETQRNKGNFPGRFSGRQFSNSRSEMNVSTLELGDSALYLCASSSRTGQNTEAFFGQGTRLTVV.

The chain has TRBV2 and TRBJ2-7, with 8 positions matching TRBD2. CDR1 is SNHLY and CDR2 is FYNNEI in the germline V gene. V was pared by 8 bases and J by 0 bases, with 9 bases of the junction left unmatched. The CDR3 runs to 15 residues. CDR3 region: CASPPGRGSSYEQYF. The CDR3 region has the DNA TGTGCCAGCCCACCCGGGAGGGGGTCCTCCTACGAGCAGTACTTC.

The gene calls are TRBV18 and TRBJ2-5, with 8 bases aligning to TRBD2. CDR3 length: 15 residues. Germline-derived CDR1 and CDR2 are KGHSH and LQKENI. The junction had 3 bases not matched to a gene; V was cut back by 0 bases and J by 3 bases. The CDR3 sequence is CASSPPGLVKETQYF. The CDR3 bases are TGTGCCAGCTCACCACCGGGACTAGTAAAAGAGACCCAGTACTTC.

The chain is built from TRBV12-3 or TRBV12-4 and TRBJ2-3; D is possibly TRBD2 (6 bases). The CDR3 totals 12 residues. Trimming took off 2 bases at V and 11 bases at J, with 11 bases between the two ends. The CDR3 DNA reads TGTGCCAGCAGTTTAAGGGACTTTCGGCAGTATTTT. Protein product: CASSLRDFRQYF.

This chain uses TRBV5-1 with TRBJ2-7; D unclear. The CDR3 has 14 amino acids. Germline V lookup: CDR1 SGHRS, CDR2 YFSETQ. Trimming shortened V by 0 bases and J by 0 bases, and 7 bases separated the two germline ends. The CDR3 DNA reads TGCGCCAGCAGCTTGGCCACAAGCTCCTACGAGCAGTACTTC. Its translation is CASSLATSSYEQYF.

The chain recombines TRBV28 with TRBJ1-4, with 7 bases identical to TRBD1. This CDR3 is 15 amino acids long. The ends lost 7 bases at V and 6 bases at J; junction bases unmatched: 11. The V gene's germline CDR1 is MDHEN and CDR2 SYDVKM. The CDR3 sequence is CASNQLDRRYEKLFF. CDR3 nucleotide sequence: TGTGCCAGCAACCAATTGGACAGGAGATATGAAAAACTGTTTTTT.

This chain joins TRBV25-1 and TRBJ1-6, with a tentative D call TRBD1 (6 bases). Trimming stripped 6 bases from V and 0 bases from J, with 15 bases between. Germline V CDR1 and CDR2: MGHDK, SYGVNS. The CDR3 extends over 17 amino acids. DNA for the CDR3: TGTGCCAGCAGCAGGGGCAGGGGAACCTCCTATAATTCACCCCTCCACTTT. The encoded protein is CASSRGRGTSYNSPLHF.